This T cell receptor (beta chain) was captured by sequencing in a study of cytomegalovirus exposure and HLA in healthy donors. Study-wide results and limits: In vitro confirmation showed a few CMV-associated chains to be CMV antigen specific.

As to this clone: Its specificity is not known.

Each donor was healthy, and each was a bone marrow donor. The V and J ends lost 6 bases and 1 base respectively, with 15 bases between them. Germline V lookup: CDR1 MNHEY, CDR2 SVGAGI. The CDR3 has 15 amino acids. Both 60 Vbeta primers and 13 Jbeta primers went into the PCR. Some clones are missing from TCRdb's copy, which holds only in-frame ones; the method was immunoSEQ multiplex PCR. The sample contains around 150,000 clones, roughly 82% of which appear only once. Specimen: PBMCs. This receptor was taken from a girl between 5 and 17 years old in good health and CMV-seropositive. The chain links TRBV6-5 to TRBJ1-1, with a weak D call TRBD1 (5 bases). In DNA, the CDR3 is TGTGCCAGCAGGGACCCGGACACCACGAACACTGAAGCTTTCTTT. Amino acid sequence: CASRDPDTTNTEAFF.